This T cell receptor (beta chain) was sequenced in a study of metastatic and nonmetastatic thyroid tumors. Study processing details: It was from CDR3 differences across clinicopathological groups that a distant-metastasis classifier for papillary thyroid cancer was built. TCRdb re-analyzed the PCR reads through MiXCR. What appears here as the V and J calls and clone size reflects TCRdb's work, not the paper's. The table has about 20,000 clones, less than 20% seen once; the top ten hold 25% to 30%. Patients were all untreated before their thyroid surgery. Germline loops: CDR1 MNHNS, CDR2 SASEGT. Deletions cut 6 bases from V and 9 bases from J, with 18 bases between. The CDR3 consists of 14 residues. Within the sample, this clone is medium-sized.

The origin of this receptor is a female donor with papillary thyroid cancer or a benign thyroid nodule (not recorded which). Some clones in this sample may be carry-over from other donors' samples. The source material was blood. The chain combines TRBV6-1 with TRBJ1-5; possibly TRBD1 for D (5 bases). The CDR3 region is CASSLDPGQGPQHF. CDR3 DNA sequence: TGTGCCAGCAGCTTGGACCCGGGGCAGGGGCCCCAGCATTTT.